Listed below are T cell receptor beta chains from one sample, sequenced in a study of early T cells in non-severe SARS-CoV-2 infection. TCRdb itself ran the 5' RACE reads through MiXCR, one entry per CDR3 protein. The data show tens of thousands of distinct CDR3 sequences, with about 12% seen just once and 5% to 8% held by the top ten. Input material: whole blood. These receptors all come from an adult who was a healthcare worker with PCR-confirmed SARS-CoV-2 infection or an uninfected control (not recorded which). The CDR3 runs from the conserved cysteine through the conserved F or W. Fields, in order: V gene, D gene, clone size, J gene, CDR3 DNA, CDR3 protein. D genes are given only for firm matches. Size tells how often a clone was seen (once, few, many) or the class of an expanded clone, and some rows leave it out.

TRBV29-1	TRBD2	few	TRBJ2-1	TGCAGCGCTGGGCCAGCGGGAGGGTTTAATGAGCAGTTCTTC	CSAGPAGGFNEQFF
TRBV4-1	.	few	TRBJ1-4	TGCGCCAGCAGCCAAGAGGGATTCCAGCCAACTAATGAAAAACTGTTTTTT	CASSQEGFQPTNEKLFF
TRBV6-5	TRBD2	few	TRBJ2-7	TGTGCCAGCAGGCTAGCGGGAGGGCCGTTGGACTTC	CASRLAGGPLDF
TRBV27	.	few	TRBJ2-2	TGTGCCAGCAGTTTAGGGGCGAGCACCGGGGAGCTGTTTTTT	CASSLGASTGELFF
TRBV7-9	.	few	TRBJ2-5	TGTGCCAGCAGAAACGACAGGGAGGCCGCGTGGGCCCAGTACTTC	CASRNDREAAWAQYF
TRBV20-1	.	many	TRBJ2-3	TGCAGTGCTAGCTGGGGTAGCCCAGATACGCAGTATTTT	CSASWGSPDTQYF
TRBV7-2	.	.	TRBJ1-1	TGTGCCAGCAGCTTAGCCCCGCCCGGCACTGAAGCTTTCTTT	CASSLAPPGTEAFF
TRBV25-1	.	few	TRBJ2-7	TGTGCCAGCAGGGAACCCCATGCAGGCGACGACTCCTACGAGCAGTACTTC	CASREPHAGDDSYEQYF
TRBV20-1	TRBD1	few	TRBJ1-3	TGCAGTGCGCGCCGGGACAGCTCTGAAAACACCATATATTTT	CSARRDSSENTIYF
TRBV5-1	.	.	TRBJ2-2	TGCGCCAGCAGCTTGAGGAGTCCAACGAACACCGGGGAGCTGTTTTTT	CASSLRSPTNTGELFF
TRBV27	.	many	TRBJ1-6	TGTGCCAGCAGTGAAAACATGGTTTGGTCTTCACCCCTCCACTTT	CASSENMVWSSPLHF
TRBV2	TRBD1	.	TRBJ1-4	TGTGCCAGCAGTGAAGCGTCAGGGGGCACCAATGAAAAACTGTTTTTT	CASSEASGGTNEKLFF
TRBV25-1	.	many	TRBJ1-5	TGTGCCAGCATATCTCGCAGAAATGAAGAGCAGCCCCAGCATTTT	CASISRRNEEQPQHF
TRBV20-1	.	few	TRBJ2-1	TGCAGTGCTAGAGATGGGGATTACTACAATGAGCAGTTCTTC	CSARDGDYYNEQFF
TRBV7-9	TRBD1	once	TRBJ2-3	TGTGCCAGCAGCGATAAAGGACCTACAGGGGGCGGAAGCACAGATACGCAGTATTTT	CASSDKGPTGGGSTDTQYF
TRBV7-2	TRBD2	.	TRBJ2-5	TGTGCCAGCAGCTTGGCTACTAGCGGCGGACAAGAGACCCAGTACTTC	CASSLATSGGQETQYF
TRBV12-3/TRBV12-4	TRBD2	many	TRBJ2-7	TGTGCCAGCAGTTTAGCCCCCGGGACTAGCGGGACGGGCGAGCAGTACTTC	CASSLAPGTSGTGEQYF
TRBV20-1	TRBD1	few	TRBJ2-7	TGCAGTGCTAGAGAGCCAAGGGACAGCAACTCCTACGAGCAGTACTTC	CSAREPRDSNSYEQYF
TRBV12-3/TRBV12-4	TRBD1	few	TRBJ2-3	TGTGCCAGCAGTCCCACGACAGGGCAAAAAGATACGCAGTATTTT	CASSPTTGQKDTQYF
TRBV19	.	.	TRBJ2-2	TGTGCCAGTAGTATAAGCGGAGCGGGTAGAGTCTACACCGGGGAGCTGTTTTTT	CASSISGAGRVYTGELFF
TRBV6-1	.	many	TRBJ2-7	TGTGCCATCCAGGACCCGGGCGGGTTAGCGGTCTACGAGCAGTACTTC	CAIQDPGGLAVYEQYF
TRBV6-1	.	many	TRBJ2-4	TGTGCCAGCAGTCCCGAGGCGAGGGGAGTGAGCATTCAGTACTTC	CASSPEARGVSIQYF
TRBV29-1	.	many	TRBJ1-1	TGCAGCGGGGACGCTAACGTTGGCACTGAAGCTTTCTTT	CSGDANVGTEAFF
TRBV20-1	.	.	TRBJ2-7	TGCAGTGCTGCGGGCGGGCAGGGAAGGGACGAGCAGTACTTC	CSAAGGQGRDEQYF
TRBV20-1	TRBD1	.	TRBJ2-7	TGCAGTGCCGCAGGGGGAATGCCCTACGAGCAGTACTTC	CSAAGGMPYEQYF
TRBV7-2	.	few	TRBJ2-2	TGTGCCAGCAGTTCATTGGGGACTCTGAACACCGGGGAGCTGTTTTTT	CASSSLGTLNTGELFF
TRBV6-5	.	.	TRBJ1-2	TGTGCCAGCAGTCCCCAGGGGAGTCACTATGGCTACACCTTC	CASSPQGSHYGYTF
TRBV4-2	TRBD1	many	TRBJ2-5	TGTGCCAGCAGCCAGGGAACAGGGGTAGTCGAGACCCAGTACTTC	CASSQGTGVVETQYF
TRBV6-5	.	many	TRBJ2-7	TGTGCCAGCAGTTTGGCAGGGGCGTACGAGCAGTACTTC	CASSLAGAYEQYF
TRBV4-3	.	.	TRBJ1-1	TGCGCCAGCAGCCAAGTTGGCCTGAACACTGAAGCTTTCTTT	CASSQVGLNTEAFF
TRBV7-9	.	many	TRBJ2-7	TGTGCCAGCAGCTTAGGACAGTACGAGCAGTACTTC	CASSLGQYEQYF
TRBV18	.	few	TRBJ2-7	TGTGCCAGCTCACCATCCGGGGCCCTCTACGAGCAGTACTTC	CASSPSGALYEQYF
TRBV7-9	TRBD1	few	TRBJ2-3	TGTGCCAGCAGCTCAAGCCGGGACAGGGGGTACACAGATACGCAGTATTTT	CASSSSRDRGYTDTQYF
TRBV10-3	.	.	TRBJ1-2	TGTGCCATCCCTCGAGGACCTGGCGCTGGCTACACCTTC	CAIPRGPGAGYTF
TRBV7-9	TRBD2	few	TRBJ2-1	TGTGCCAGCAGCTCTAGCGGGAGGGCGACGCATGAGCAGTTCTTC	CASSSSGRATHEQFF
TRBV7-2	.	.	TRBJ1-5	TGTGCCAGCAGCCGAGACCGTTCGCCCCAGCATTTT	CASSRDRSPQHF
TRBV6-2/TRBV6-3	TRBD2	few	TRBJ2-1	TGTGCCAGCAGCTATCTCGGACTAGCGGGAGCGAATGAGCAGTTCTTC	CASSYLGLAGANEQFF
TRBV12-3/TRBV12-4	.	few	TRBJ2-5	TGTGCCAGCACCCAGACAGAGACGCGAGAGACCCAGTACTTC	CASTQTETRETQYF
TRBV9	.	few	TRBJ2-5	TGTGCCAGCAGCGTAGAGGATAGGGCTTGGGAGACCCAGTACTTC	CASSVEDRAWETQYF
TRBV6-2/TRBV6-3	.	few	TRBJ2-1	TGTGCCAGCACCGACAGCTACAATGAGCAGTTCTTC	CASTDSYNEQFF
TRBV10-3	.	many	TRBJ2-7	TGTGCCATCAGTGAGTCCCCTGCCCGTCCAAGGGAGCAGTACTTC	CAISESPARPREQYF
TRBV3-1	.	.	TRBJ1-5	TGTGCCAGCAGCCTCCGAATGGGGCAGCCCCAGCATTTT	CASSLRMGQPQHF
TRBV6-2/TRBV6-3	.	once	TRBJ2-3	TGTGCCAGCACGGACCCCACAGATACGCAGTGTTTT	CASTDPTDTQCF
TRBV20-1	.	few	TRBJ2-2	TGCAGTGCTAGAGTGAGGCTGAACACCGGGGAGCTGTTTTTT	CSARVRLNTGELFF
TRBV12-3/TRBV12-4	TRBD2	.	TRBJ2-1	TGTGCCAGCAGCCTTAGCCGATATAGCGGGAGGTCCTACAATGAGCAGTTCTTC	CASSLSRYSGRSYNEQFF
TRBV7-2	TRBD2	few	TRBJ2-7	TGTGCCAGCAGCTTATGGGGGGGGAAAGAGCAGTACTTC	CASSLWGGKEQYF
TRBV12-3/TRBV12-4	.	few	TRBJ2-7	TGTGCCAGCAAGGCGATGGCAGGCAAACCCGAGGGCTACGAGCAGTACTTC	CASKAMAGKPEGYEQYF
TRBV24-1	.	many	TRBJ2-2	TGTGCCACCAGTGACACCACCGGGGAGCTGTTTTTT	CATSDTTGELFF
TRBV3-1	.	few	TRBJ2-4	TGTGCCAGCAGCCCCACGGGAGTGGGAAACATTCAGTACTTC	CASSPTGVGNIQYF
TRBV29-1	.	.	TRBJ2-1	TGCAGCGTACAGGGCTACAATGAGCAGTTCTTC	CSVQGYNEQFF
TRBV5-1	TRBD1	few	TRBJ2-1	TGCGCCAGCAGCCAGGGACAGGGATTAGTAAATGAGCAGTTCTTC	CASSQGQGLVNEQFF
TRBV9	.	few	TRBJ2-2	TGTGCCAGCAGCGTGAGGGGGACCGGGGAGCTGTTTTTT	CASSVRGTGELFF
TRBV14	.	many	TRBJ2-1	TGTGCCAGCAGCCAAGTAGGGACTTCATCCTGGTATGAGCAGTTCTTC	CASSQVGTSSWYEQFF
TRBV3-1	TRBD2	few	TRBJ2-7	TGTGCCAGCAGCCCACCGGGACTAGCGGGAGGCGAGCAGTACTTC	CASSPPGLAGGEQYF
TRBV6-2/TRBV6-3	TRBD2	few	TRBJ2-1	TGTGCCAGCAGTTACGAGCCGGCTGGAATAGCGGGAGAAAGTTACAATGAGCAGTTCTTC	CASSYEPAGIAGESYNEQFF
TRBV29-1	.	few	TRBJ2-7	TGCAGCGTGCAAACAAGGGGCTACGAGCAGTACTTC	CSVQTRGYEQYF